This TCR beta chain appears in the sequencing data of a study of blood T cell repertoires in COVID-19 (dated by TCRdb to about 2020). Study-wide context: Samples covering the acute and convalescent phases of COVID-19 were provided by collaborators in the United States, Italy and Spain. The prospective study material was composed of cDNA or gDNA derived from T cells, B-cell-depleted T cells, or PBMCs. The dataset comprised deeply sampled blood TCRbeta repertoires from subjects exposed to, actively infected with, or recovered from COVID-19. The repertoires were made available in a free public database intended to serve as a resource for research on the immune response to SARS-CoV-2. Samples were obtained from the ongoing ImmuneRACE study (first 160 participants) and from some 1,300 subjects provided by 6 global collaborators. The sample metadata nearly always contained a de-identified subject ID, COVID-19 status, age in years and sex. HLA class I and class II types, where available, came from metadata supplied by the sample provider rather than from assay-based typing.

Between the V and J ends, shortened by 1 base and 2 bases respectively, the junction contains 5 bases. The CDR3 numbers 13 residues from cysteine through phenylalanine. CDR3 DNA is the only sequence kept; it has 39 bases, read in frame from the first base. The CDR1 and CDR2 encoded by the germline V gene (reference sequence) are LGHDT and YNNKEL. Participants in the prospective study were enrolled through a virtual design, were aged about 18 to 90 years, and lived in some 24 United States geographic areas. Cohort assignment in the prospective study relied on participant-reported clinical history from a screening survey and a study questionnaire. Recovered participants in ImmuneRACE Cohort 3 were defined by two consecutive negative NP/OP PCR tests, clearance by a healthcare professional, or resolution of symptoms. In the prospective study, whole blood, serum and a nasopharyngeal or oropharyngeal swab were collected from each participant by mobile phlebotomists. Additional blood draws and questionnaires over an approximately 2-month period could optionally be provided by prospective study participants. Before DNA extraction, blood samples from the prospective study were shipped at room temperature or frozen.

Findings and caveats that apply to the study as a whole: The amount of clinical and demographic metadata varied by source and participant and was provided uncurated.

TCRbeta CDR3 regions were amplified from genomic DNA using the immunoSEQ Assay, a bias-controlled multiplex PCR. The authors processed their data as follows. The number of nucleated cells in each sample was estimated by amplification of reference gene primers within the assay. To quantify the absolute abundance of each unique TCRbeta CDR3 rearrangement, sequence reads were collapsed and filtered. For each sample, productive Simpson clonality was calculated as the square root of Simpson's diversity index over productive rearrangements. Sourced from immuneACCESS, this table was stored by TCRdb with only in-frame sequences that have V and J called. A share of the clones is absent; for the studies checked, an unresolved V gene accounts for under half, and the remainder has no known explanation. V, J and clone size derive from that table, while D and trimming were established from the DNA sequence. In all, the sample holds about 400,000 clones, and around 92% of those were seen once. The ten largest clones take up 1.7% of the sample.

In regard to this clone: Its binding antigen is unknown. No base quality values were provided; no much bigger clone lies one nucleotide off. Other nucleotide sequences in the sample specify the same CDR3.

The sequencing input was PBMCs or T cells enriched from blood (not recorded which). The sequence was collected from a woman in her twenties or thirties who had recovered from COVID-19. The sequence is built from TRBV3-1 (or the pseudogene TRBV3-2) and TRBJ1-2; no D gene is confidently identified. DNA sequence: TGTGCCAGCAGCCAAGCTAGGAACTATGGCTACACCTTC. Its protein product is CASSQARNYGYTF.